One and the same sample provided the 20 T cell receptor beta chains below, sequenced in a study of T cell responses to AZD1222 COVID-19 vaccine. Clones were sequenced by immunoSEQ multiplex PCR, and TCRdb holds only the in-frame ones, with some missing. The data show 80,000 or so clones, over 60% seen once. The source was peripheral blood, collected 28 days after the second dose of the MenACWY control vaccine. The receptors originated from an adult who received the MenACWY meningococcal vaccine as a control.

This clone was detected a few times. The chain recombines TRBV19 with TRBJ2-1, with D tentatively TRBD2 (7 bases). Deletions cut 3 bases from V and 2 bases from J, with 14 bases between. CDR1 and CDR2 from the germline V gene are LNHDA and SQIVND (reference sequence). This CDR3 has 16 residues. The CDR3 DNA reads TGTGCCAGTAGTATGTCGGGCGGGGGCCCCTACAATGAGCAGTTCTTC. Translating it yields CASSMSGGGPYNEQFF. Filled out from reference TRBV19 and TRBJ2-1, the complete variable domain reads DGGITQSPKYLFRKEGQNVTLSCEQNLNHDAMYWYRQDPGQGLRLIYYSQIVNDFQKGDIAEGYSVSREKKESFPLTVTSAQKNPTAFYLCASSMSGGGPYNEQFFGPGTRLTVL.

The chain employs TRBV30 and TRBJ1-3, with D unclear. The CDR3 has 13 amino acids. CDR1 is GTSNPN and CDR2 is SVGIG in the germline V gene (reference sequence). V shed 3 bases and J shed 2 bases, with 8 bases lying between them. This chain's CDR3 is CAWRPGAGNTIYF. In DNA form, the CDR3 reads TGTGCCTGGAGGCCCGGGGCTGGAAACACCATATATTTT.

The chain uses TRBV3-1 (or the pseudogene TRBV3-2) and TRBJ1-5; 7 bases align to TRBD1. Germline CDR1 reads LGHDT; CDR2 reads YNNKEL (reference sequence). This CDR3 has 17 residues. With V trimmed by 0 bases and J by 7 bases, 12 bases remained unmatched. CDR3 coding DNA: TGTGCCAGCAGCCAAGAGAGATACAGGGGCGAAATCCAGCCCCAGCATTTT. Its protein is CASSQERYRGEIQPQHF.

The rearrangement joins TRBV4-2 to TRBJ1-3, with 10 bases lining up with TRBD1. Trimming took 2 bases from V and 3 from J; bases not matched to a gene: 10. The CDR3 is made up of 18 amino acids. Germline CDR1 LGHNA, CDR2 YNFKEQ. In DNA form, the CDR3 reads TGTGCCAGCAGCCAAACCGCTCAGACAGGGGGCGTTGGAAACACCATATATTTT. Amino acids: CASSQTAQTGGVGNTIYF.

The chain couples TRBV7-2 to TRBJ1-3; a possible D gene is TRBD1 (6 bases). CDR1 and CDR2 (germline): SGHTA, FQGNSA. Deletions cut 3 bases from V and 2 bases from J, with 11 bases between. This CDR3 contains 15 residues. This CDR3 is CASSFRQDTGNTIYF. CDR3 bases: TGTGCCAGCAGCTTCCGACAGGATACTGGAAACACCATATATTTT. Full variable domain (rest looked up from reference TRBV7-2 and TRBJ1-3): GAGVSQSPSNKVTEKGKDVELRCDPISGHTALYWYRQSLGQGLEFLIYFQGNSAPDKSGLPSDRFSAERTGGSVSTLTIQRTQQEDSAVYLCASSFRQDTGNTIYFGEGSWLTVV.

The J gene is TRBJ2-1, the V gene TRBV6-5, with D perhaps matching TRBD2 (6 bases). The germline V gene has CDR1 MNHEY and CDR2 SVGAGI. CDR3 size: 15 residues. Trimming removed 6 bases at V and 4 bases at J, with 16 bases between. CDR3 amino acids: CASSRDSLAYNEQFF. The CDR3 coding sequence is TGTGCCAGCAGCCGGGACTCTCTCGCATACAATGAGCAGTTCTTC.

This clone was counted a few times. V is TRBV18 and J is TRBJ2-3; D is undetermined. Trimming took off 1 base at V and 3 bases at J, with 8 bases between the two ends. Germline CDR1 is KGHSH and CDR2 is LQKENI. The CDR3 spans 14 residues. Written as DNA, the CDR3 is TGTGCCAGCTCACCACGCGTGAATACAGATACGCAGTATTTT. This encodes CASSPRVNTDTQYF.

The chain employs TRBV2 and TRBJ1-2; TRBD1 aligns across 8 bases. The V and J ends lost 3 bases and 4 bases, in that order; junction bases with no gene match: 4. This CDR3 is 14 amino acids long. Germline values: CDR1 SNHLY, CDR2 FYNNEI. As DNA, the CDR3 is TGTGCCAGCAGTGAGGCAGGGGGCGGCTATGGCTACACCTTC. It translates to CASSEAGGGYGYTF.

The sample holds one count of this clone. V is TRBV30 and J is TRBJ1-1; TRBD1 matches at 7 bases. The CDR3 has 14 residues. V shed 3 bases, J shed 1 base, and the junction held 5 bases outside the gene matches. Germline V gene sequence: CDR1 GTSNPN, CDR2 SVGIG (reference sequence). CDR3 sequence: CAWRQTGRNTEAFF. DNA for the CDR3: TGTGCCTGGAGACAGACAGGGCGGAACACTGAAGCTTTCTTT.

This sequence joins TRBV7-9 and TRBJ1-1; 7 bases are shared with TRBD1. From germline, CDR1 is SEHNR and CDR2 FQNEAQ (reference sequence). J gave up 3 bases and V 4 bases, and 14 bases lay outside the gene matches. CDR3 size: 17 residues. CDR3 amino acids: CASSYRGDGSLYTEAFF. For the CDR3, the DNA is TGTGCCAGCAGCTACAGGGGTGACGGTTCCCTATACACTGAAGCTTTCTTT.

The V and J genes are TRBV2 and TRBJ2-2; D is ambiguous. The V end lost 7 bases, the J end lost 0 bases, and 9 bases lay between the germline ends. The CDR3 length is 14 residues. CDR1 and CDR2 from the germline V gene are SNHLY and FYNNEI. The CDR3 reads CASKQETNTGELFF. The CDR3, as DNA: TGTGCCAGCAAGCAAGAGACGAACACCGGGGAGCTGTTTTTT.

This clone was recorded a few times. The chain combines TRBV27 with TRBJ2-3, with 7 positions matching TRBD1. CDR1 is MNHEY, CDR2 SMNVEV, per germline (reference sequence). CDR3 size: 14 residues. V shed 6 bases and J 0 bases; nucleotides not matched to a gene: 3. The CDR3 coding sequence is TGTGCCAGCAGAACGGGACAGAGCACAGATACGCAGTATTTT. It translates to CASRTGQSTDTQYF.

This chain links TRBV6-5 with TRBJ1-1, with D unresolved. The ends were cut back, 2 bases at V and 8 bases at J, with 12 bases in the middle. The length of the CDR3 is 13 residues. Germline-derived CDR1 and CDR2 are MNHEY and SVGAGI. The CDR3 bases are TGTGCCAGCAGTTACGGGATTAGGAGGGAAGCTTTCTTT. It codes for CASSYGIRREAFF.

The chain carries TRBV24-1 and TRBJ2-1, with TRBD2 identical over 11 bases. J lost 6 bases, V lost 8 bases, and 11 bases had no gene match. The CDR3 runs to 16 residues. Germline values: CDR1 KGHDR, CDR2 SFDVKD. For the CDR3, the DNA is TGTGCCACCACCACAATCACTAGCGGGAGCCCCAATGAGCAGTTCTTC. This encodes CATTTITSGSPNEQFF.

This rearrangement joins TRBV19 to TRBJ1-2, with D possibly being TRBD1 (6 bases). Germline CDR1 is LNHDA and CDR2 is SQIVND (reference sequence). The CDR3 is made up of 13 amino acids. V was cut by 6 bases and J by 6 bases, with 14 bases left in between. The CDR3 DNA follows: TGTGCCAGTAGCCCCGGGGGGCGGGATGGCTACACCTTC. Translation: CASSPGGRDGYTF.

This clone occurred once. V gene TRBV30 combines with J gene TRBJ1-1; D gene ambiguous. This CDR3 spans 13 amino acids. V was cut by 4 bases and J by 0 bases, with 9 bases left in between. Germline V gene data show CDR1 as GTSNPN and CDR2 as SVGIG (reference sequence). The DNA of the CDR3 is TGTGCCTGGAAGGCGAGATTGAACACTGAAGCTTTCTTT. Protein: CAWKARLNTEAFF. Drawing the rest from reference TRBV30 and TRBJ1-1, the complete variable domain is SQTIHQWPATLVQPVGSPLSLECTVEGTSNPNLYWYRQAAGRGLQLLFYSVGIGQISSEVPQNLSASRPQDRQFILSSKKLLLSDSGFYLCAWKARLNTEAFFGQGTRLTVV.

This clone was recorded only once. The chain carries TRBV3-1 (or the pseudogene TRBV3-2) and TRBJ1-4; D is perhaps TRBD1 (6 bases). The CDR3 loop spans 15 amino acids. Germline V gene sequence: CDR1 LGHDT, CDR2 YNNKEL (reference sequence). V lost 1 base and J 10 bases, leaving 16 bases between the germline ends. CDR3 amino acids: CASSQGLQGRGKLFF. Written as DNA, the CDR3 is TGTGCCAGCAGCCAAGGTCTACAGGGTCGGGGAAAACTGTTTTTT.

This rearrangement joins TRBV30 to TRBJ2-7; D not resolved. Per the germline V gene, CDR1 is GTSNPN and CDR2 is SVGIG (reference sequence). This CDR3 contains 11 residues. The V end was cut by 2 bases, the J end by 2 bases, with 4 bases between. The CDR3 spells CAWSHTYEQYF. CDR3 bases: TGTGCCTGGAGTCATACCTACGAGCAGTACTTC.

The chain joins TRBV11-2 to TRBJ1-1; D not resolved. The V end was cut by 2 bases, the J end by 1 base, with 5 bases between. Germline values: CDR1 SGHAT, CDR2 FQNNGV. The CDR3 sequence is 13 residues long. CDR3 sequence: CASSLTANTEAFF. As DNA, the CDR3 is TGTGCCAGCAGCTTAACAGCGAACACTGAAGCTTTCTTT.

The CDR3 protein is CASSPIPGVQETQYF. CDR3 bases: TGCGCCAGCAGCCCGATACCGGGAGTACAAGAGACCCAGTACTTC. V gene TRBV5-1 combines with J gene TRBJ2-5; a possible D gene is TRBD2 (6 bases). Trimming removed 4 bases from V and 2 bases from J, with 15 bases in between. CDR1 and CDR2 (germline): SGHRS, YFSETQ. The CDR3 is 15 amino acids.